This TCR beta chain was observed in a study of cytomegalovirus exposure and HLA in healthy donors listed by TCRdb under 2017. Notes on the research overall: According to a later analysis, one platform produced both the roughly 110 validation repertoires and the 666 repertoires of the first cohort. The study was designed to test whether signatures of past pathogen exposure could be identified by cataloging public T cell receptors. High-throughput TCR immunosequencing, statistical association of individual TCRs with disease status, and machine learning were combined to predict cytomegalovirus infection status. Besides the first cohort of around 670 subjects, a separate validation cohort made up of 90 to 150 different subjects was used. What the study reported, not specific to this receptor: A few of the identified cytomegalovirus-associated TCR beta chains were confirmed in vitro to be specific for cytomegalovirus antigens. The classifier was reported to diagnose cytomegalovirus status with high specificity and sensitivity in both the original cohort and the validation cohort. A later analysis had no HLA typing for the validation cohort, so co-occurrence there was scored across all 130 or so repertoires. A total of 150 to 200 TCR beta chains were listed by the study as associated with cytomegalovirus. Most TCR sequences were observed very rarely across donors, whereas some public TCRs were present in many individuals. The authors suggested that the approach could potentially be generalized to other disease states and immunological phenotypes. In a later analysis, TCRs clustered in the first cohort were found to also tend to co-occur in the approximately 120 validation repertoires, with around 94% of cluster scores above 0.

The library was built by means of the immunoSEQ multiplex PCR assay. In the source study's methods: A statistical classification framework was developed to diagnose cytomegalovirus status using the catalog of TCR beta chain sequences. In its TCRdb copy, this immuneACCESS table keeps in-frame sequences only and misses some clones. Where compared with another copy, unresolved V genes explain less than half of these, and the others have no known cause. V and J calls and clone size are as listed in that table; D and trimming were resolved from the DNA. The sample table records some 170,000 clones; 86% of these occur just once. The top ten hold 6.5% to 7.5% of the sample. The donors belonged to the validation cohort of about 120 subjects, which was separate from the approximately 700-subject first cohort. Relative to germline, V is 7 bases shorter and J is 3 bases shorter, with 13 bases between their ends. Spanning cysteine to phenylalanine, the CDR3 consists of 14 amino acids. Only the CDR3 region is kept as DNA, spanning 42 bases read in frame from base 1. The germline V gene encodes CDR1 GTSNPN and CDR2 SVGIG (reference sequence).

Points on this clone: Its antigen is not yet known. Within one base of it there is no much larger clone, and no base qualities were kept.

Sequenced sample: PBMCs. This receptor was obtained from a man aged 25-45 years in good health and CMV-seropositive. The sequence links TRBV30 to TRBJ1-6, with the D segment identity uncertain. The CDR3 region: CALGDIRYNSPLHF. The bases read TGTGCCTTGGGCGACATTCGCTATAATTCACCCCTCCACTTT.